These 21 T cell receptor beta chains came from one sample sequenced in a study of T cell repertoires in cytomegalovirus infection. Using its own MiXCR run on the reads, TCRdb lists one record per CDR3 protein. The table shows fewer than 700,000 distinct CDR3 sequences, with 20% to 25% occurring only once. The sequencing input was CD8+ T cells from PBMCs. The source is a human donor in good health (CMV status not recorded). Some clones in this sample may be carry-over from other donors' samples.

This clonotype was recorded a few times. The rearrangement links TRBV27 to TRBJ2-1, with TRBD2 matching 8 bases. Germline assignment: CDR1 MNHEY and CDR2 SMNVEV (reference sequence). V dropped 8 bases and J dropped 9; count of bases not matched to a gene: 15. CDR3 length: 15 residues. CDR3 nucleotides: TGTGCCAGCGGATTCCTCGGGGGGGCCTCGGCTGAGCAGTTCTTC. Residues: CASGFLGGASAEQFF.

This clonotype was picked up many times. The chain uses TRBV4-1 and TRBJ2-1; D remains ambiguous. The CDR3 contains 13 residues. The V end lost 4 bases, the J end lost 8 bases, and 12 bases lay between the germline ends. Germline assignment: CDR1 MGHRA and CDR2 YSYEKL. CDR3 sequence reads: CASSPSPSYEQFF. As DNA, the CDR3 is TGCGCCAGCAGCCCTTCCCCGAGTTATGAGCAGTTCTTC.

Only a few counts were recorded for this clonotype. The chain joins TRBV6-5 to TRBJ2-1; 11 bases fit TRBD2. Per germline, CDR1 MNHEY and CDR2 SVGAGI. After removal of 1 base from V and 3 bases from J, the junction contained 2 bases not matched to a gene. The CDR3 has 16 amino acids. The CDR3 reads CASSYFGTSGYNEQFF. CDR3 coding DNA: TGTGCCAGCAGTTACTTTGGGACTAGCGGCTACAATGAGCAGTTCTTC.

The chain uses TRBV6-2 or TRBV6-3 and TRBJ2-4, with D uncertain. Per the germline V gene, CDR1 is MNHEY and CDR2 is SVGEGT. V lost 0 bases and J lost 0, with 9 bases in between. This CDR3 has 16 amino acids. CDR3 nucleotides: TGTGCCAGCAGTTACTCCAGCTTTATAGCCAAAAACATTCAGTACTTC. Translation: CASSYSSFIAKNIQYF.

Of note for this clonotype: Just one base apart from a much larger clone, this may be a read error. The rearrangement joins TRBV12-3 or TRBV12-4 to TRBJ2-1; 7 bases are a match to TRBD2. The length of the CDR3 is 16 residues. J gave up 2 bases and V 5 bases, and 9 bases lay outside the gene matches. CDR3 nucleotides: TGTGCCAGCAGTCCCATGGACGGGACTACCTACAATGAGCAGTTCTTC. It is translated as CASSPMDGTTYNEQFF.

On this clonotype: A much larger clone lies one base from this, so it may be a read error. V and J are TRBV6-5 and TRBJ1-2; D ambiguous. The CDR3 sequence is 14 residues long. Trimming took 6 bases from V and 9 from J, leaving 20 bases between them. CDR1 and CDR2 (germline): MNHEY, SVGAGI. CDR3 region: CASRRRVPSARYTF. CDR3 DNA: TGTGCCAGCAGACGCCGTGTCCCTTCAGCTCGCTACACCTTC.

Comment on this clonotype: This CDR3 is missing its conserved last phenylalanine or tryptophan, likely due to a read error. The rearrangement uses TRBV7-3 and TRBJ1-1; no reliable D call. CDR1 and CDR2 (germline): SGHTA, FQGTGA. This CDR3 comprises 13 residues. The V end lost 5 bases, the J end lost 0 bases, and 7 bases lay between the germline ends. The CDR3 region is CASSASLNTEAFC. The CDR3 DNA follows: TGTGCCAGCAGCGCCTCACTGAACACTGAAGCTTTCTGT.

As for this clonotype: A clone one base away is much larger, so this may be a read error. The chain carries TRBV7-2 and TRBJ1-1; D call uncertain. The V end lost 2 bases, the J end lost 0 bases, and 10 bases lay between the germline ends. Germline values: CDR1 SGHTA, CDR2 FQGNSA. CDR3 length equals 15 residues. The CDR3 here is CASSLLWAMNTEAFF. CDR3 in DNA: TGTGCCAGCAGCTTATTGTGGGCAATGAACACTGAAGCTTTCTTT.

This clonotype has only a few counts. This chain connects TRBV28 to TRBJ2-7; TRBD1 matches 10 bases. The CDR3 sequence is 15 residues long. The germline gives CDR1 MDHEN, CDR2 SYDVKM. J gave up 2 bases and V 3 bases, and 4 bases lay outside the gene matches. CDR3 nucleotide sequence: TGTGCCAGCAGTTTGGAGACAGGGGGCCCCTACGAGCAGTACGTC. Translating gives CASSLETGGPYEQYV.

The chain has TRBV13 and TRBJ2-3; D unresolved. This CDR3 spans 13 amino acids. Germline CDR1 is PRHDT and CDR2 is FYEKMQ (reference sequence). Trimming stripped 9 bases from V and 0 bases from J, with 10 bases between. CDR3: CASTKGSTDTQYF. DNA for the CDR3: TGTGCCAGTACGAAAGGGAGCACAGATACGCAGTATTTT.

Ten or more counts support this clonotype. V and J are TRBV12-5 and TRBJ2-3; 12 nucleotides line up with TRBD2. The CDR3 is 15 residues long. The junction had 7 bases not matched to a gene; V was cut back by 7 bases and J by 5 bases. Germline CDR1 LGHNT, CDR2 FRNRAP. For the CDR3, the DNA is TGTGCTAGTGCCCTAGCGGGGGGGCCTCGAGATACGCAGTATTTT. It specifies CASALAGGPRDTQYF.

As to this clonotype: It may be a read error: a sequence one base away is much more abundant. Here the CDR3 DNA reads TGTGTCAGCAGTCCAGGACAGGGAGGTTGGACTGAAGCTTTCTTT. The encoded protein is CVSSPGQGGWTEAFF. The rearrangement joins TRBV12-3 or TRBV12-4 to TRBJ1-1, with 8 nucleotides matching TRBD1. This CDR3 comprises 15 residues.

A few counts support this clonotype. V is TRBV2 and J is TRBJ1-5; 9 bases agree with TRBD1. Germline V gives CDR1 SNHLY, CDR2 FYNNEI. There are 16 residues in the CDR3. V lost 3 bases, J lost 5 bases, and 8 bases stayed unmatched. In DNA form, the CDR3 reads TGTGCCAGCAGTGACGGGACAGGGCATAATGATCAGCCCCAGCATTTT. Protein: CASSDGTGHNDQPQHF.

This clonotype was seen repeatedly, ten times or more. V gene TRBV28 combines with J gene TRBJ2-3; D is perhaps TRBD1 or TRBD2 (5 bases each). Looked up from germline, CDR1 is MDHEN and CDR2 is SYDVKM. V shed 1 base and J shed 8 bases, with 10 bases lying between them. The CDR3 contains 13 residues. DNA of the CDR3: TGTGCCAGCAGTTTATTCGGGACGGGTACGCAGTATTTT. Translated: CASSLFGTGTQYF.

This sequence joins TRBV10-3 and TRBJ2-1; 9 bases are shared with TRBD2. Germline CDR1 ENHRY, CDR2 SYGVKD. The V and J ends lost 0 bases and 7 bases, in that order; junction bases with no gene match: 7. The CDR3 sequence is 16 residues long. CDR3 sequence (DNA): TGTGCCATCAGTGAGTCTTTCCAGCGGGGGGTTAATGAGCAGTTCTTC. It codes for CAISESFQRGVNEQFF.

This rearrangement joins TRBV7-9 to TRBJ1-1; 7 bases match TRBD1. Germline values: CDR1 SEHNR, CDR2 FQNEAQ (reference sequence). This CDR3 has 15 amino acids. V trimming: 5 bases; J trimming: 1 base; junction bases outside the gene matches: 7. The CDR3 region has the DNA TGTGCCAGCAGCCCCCCACAGGGGTCGAACACTGAAGCTTTCTTT. Translated: CASSPPQGSNTEAFF.

The rearrangement joins TRBV4-1 to TRBJ2-1; 15 bases map to TRBD2. CDR1 MGHRA and CDR2 YSYEKL come from the germline V gene. Unmatched junction bases numbered 11, after V lost 6 bases and J lost 8 bases. There are 17 residues in the CDR3. The CDR3 region has the DNA TGCGCCAGCAGTCTCATCGGACTAGCGGGGGGGAACGATGAGCAGTTCTTC. Its translation: CASSLIGLAGGNDEQFF.

In regard to this clonotype: Given a much more abundant clone one base away, this may be a read error. This chain joins TRBV7-6 and TRBJ2-1, with D perhaps TRBD2 (6 bases). V lost 3 bases, J lost 2 bases, and 14 bases lay in between. This CDR3 comprises 16 residues. CDR1 is SGHVS and CDR2 is FNYEAQ in the germline V gene. CDR3 loop: CASSLRTGVPYNEQFF. The DNA for the CDR3 is TGTGCCAGCAGCTTGAGAACGGGGGTGCCCTACAATGAGCAGTTCTTC.

V gene TRBV6-6 combines with J gene TRBJ2-5; 14 bases are a match to TRBD2. This CDR3 has 16 amino acids. CDR1 and CDR2 from the germline V gene are MNHNY and SVGAGI (reference sequence). The trim removed 6 bases at V and 4 bases at J, leaving 7 bases unmatched. CDR3: CASRRLAGGHLETQYF. In nucleotides, the CDR3 is TGTGCCAGCAGGAGACTAGCGGGGGGGCATCTAGAGACCCAGTACTTC.

The sample holds a few counts of this clonotype. The rearrangement uses TRBV12-3 or TRBV12-4 and TRBJ1-5; 10 bases are shared with TRBD1. The CDR3 contains 14 residues. Germline trimming cut 2 bases from V and 11 bases from J; bases unmatched to any gene: 6. The CDR3 sequence is CASSLSDRGGTQHF. The CDR3 nucleotides read TGTGCCAGCAGTTTATCGGACAGGGGGGGAACCCAGCATTTT.

The chain uses TRBV28 and TRBJ2-1, with 13 nucleotides matching TRBD2. Trimming took 1 base from V and 8 from J; bases not matched to a gene: 8. The CDR3 has 17 residues. CDR1 is MDHEN and CDR2 is SYDVKM in the germline V gene. CDR3 sequence: CASSLSLTSGGKDEQFF. As DNA, the CDR3 is TGTGCCAGCAGTTTATCCTTGACTAGCGGGGGGAAGGATGAGCAGTTCTTC.